This T cell receptor beta chain was recorded in a study of T cells in localized non-small cell lung cancer. Study-wide results and caveats: Turning up in adjacent lung were a median about 61 of the top 100 tumor clones. Among the tissues sampled, uninvolved adjacent lung had the highest T cell clonality, above tumor. The tumor had only one region sequenced, so heterogeneity remains possible. Higher T cell density in the blood was associated with longer overall survival, whereas higher adjacent-lung clonality associated with shorter survival.

Of note for this clone: The target antigen is unknown.

Using immunoSEQ multiplex PCR, the repertoire was profiled, and TCRdb retains in-frame clones only, with some absent. The data show roughly 32,000 clones, roughly 87% seen once. Germline CDR1 MNHEY, CDR2 SVGAGI. Trimming left V 5 bases short and J 4 bases short, with 14 bases between. The CDR3 spans 14 residues. The chain combines TRBV6-5 with TRBJ1-1; D unresolved. The sample in question was peripheral blood mononuclear cells, obtained before any cancer treatment. The clonotype was recovered from a woman aged 40-69 years with stage III lung adenocarcinoma. The CDR3: CASSTNFQITEAFF. Here the CDR3 DNA reads TGTGCCAGCAGTACAAACTTCCAAATCACTGAAGCTTTCTTT.